Listed below are T cell receptor beta chains from one sample, sequenced in a study of blood T cells in healthy people across ages. One entry per CDR3 protein, called by TCRdb with MiXCR from the 5' RACE reads. The table includes around 1,500,000 distinct CDR3 sequences, 28% detected once. The sequenced sample consisted of blood. The receptors were sampled from a woman in her thirties in good health. CDR3s include the opening cysteine and the closing phenylalanine or tryptophan. A D gene is named only where the DNA matches it firmly. Clone size is shown for a subset of rows, as once, few, many or a class of expanded clone.

d_gene: TRBD1; abundance: NA; j_gene: TRBJ2-1; v_gene: TRBV10-3; CDR3nt: TGTGCCATCAGTGATGGGACAGGGGTAAATGAGCAGTTCTTC; CDR3aa: CAISDGTGVNEQFF
d_gene: TRBD1; abundance: NA; j_gene: TRBJ2-3; v_gene: TRBV5-1; CDR3nt: TGCGCCAGCAGCTTACGACAGGGAACAGATACGCAGGATTTT; CDR3aa: CASSLRQGTDTQDF
d_gene: TRBD1; abundance: once; j_gene: TRBJ1-2; v_gene: TRBV5-1; CDR3nt: TGCGCCAGCAGCTCGGAGGGACAGGGCTATGGCTACACCTTC; CDR3aa: CASSSEGQGYGYTF
d_gene: NA; abundance: NA; j_gene: TRBJ1-5; v_gene: TRBV7-9; CDR3nt: TGTGCCAGCAGCCCGGCGGCGGGCACCGATCAGCCCCAGCATTTT; CDR3aa: CASSPAAGTDQPQHF
d_gene: NA; abundance: few; j_gene: TRBJ2-3; v_gene: TRBV7-2; CDR3nt: TGTGCCAGCAGCACCGGGGAGCTGTACACAGATACGCAGTATTTT; CDR3aa: CASSTGELYTDTQYF
d_gene: TRBD2; abundance: many; j_gene: TRBJ2-1; v_gene: TRBV29-1; CDR3nt: TGCAGCGTTTTTAACAGGGGCGACGGACTAGCGGGATACAATGAGCAGTTCTTC; CDR3aa: CSVFNRGDGLAGYNEQFF
d_gene: NA; abundance: few; j_gene: TRBJ1-6; v_gene: TRBV6-1; CDR3nt: TGTGCTTCACGGGGGGCTAATAATTCACCCCTCCACTTT; CDR3aa: CASRGANNSPLHF
d_gene: TRBD1; abundance: NA; j_gene: TRBJ1-1; v_gene: TRBV5-1; CDR3nt: TGCGCCAGCAGTCAACAGGGGGCAAGTGGGAACACTGAAGCTTTCTTT; CDR3aa: CASSQQGASGNTEAFF
d_gene: NA; abundance: few; j_gene: TRBJ2-1; v_gene: TRBV7-2; CDR3nt: TGTGCCAGCAGCTTAAACGGGTTAGTAGCGGACAATGAGCAGTTCTTC; CDR3aa: CASSLNGLVADNEQFF
d_gene: NA; abundance: NA; j_gene: TRBJ1-5; v_gene: TRBV30; CDR3nt: TGTGCCTGTACCCGGGAAGGCAATCAGCCCCAGCATTTT; CDR3aa: CACTREGNQPQHF
d_gene: TRBD2; abundance: NA; j_gene: TRBJ2-3; v_gene: TRBV6-2/TRBV6-3; CDR3nt: TGTGCCAGCAGGCCTTTCAGGACTAGCGCCACAGATACGCAGTATTTT; CDR3aa: CASRPFRTSATDTQYF
d_gene: NA; abundance: few; j_gene: TRBJ1-2; v_gene: TRBV28; CDR3nt: TGTGCCAGCAGTGCTGCATATGGCTACACCTTC; CDR3aa: CASSAAYGYTF
d_gene: NA; abundance: NA; j_gene: TRBJ2-1; v_gene: TRBV5-1; CDR3nt: TGCGCCAGCAGCGAGGCAGTTACCTACAATGAGCAGTTCTTC; CDR3aa: CASSEAVTYNEQFF
d_gene: NA; abundance: many; j_gene: TRBJ2-7; v_gene: TRBV9; CDR3nt: TGTGCCAGCAGCTCAGACCCAGGTCCCTACGAGCAGTACTTC; CDR3aa: CASSSDPGPYEQYF
d_gene: NA; abundance: NA; j_gene: TRBJ2-1; v_gene: TRBV4-1; CDR3nt: TGCGCCAGCAGCCAAGCGTACAAAGAGACCCAGTTCTTC; CDR3aa: CASSQAYKETQFF
d_gene: NA; abundance: many; j_gene: TRBJ2-6; v_gene: TRBV29-1; CDR3nt: TGCAGCGTTGCCTACGAGGGGAGCGGGGCCAACGTCCTGACTTTC; CDR3aa: CSVAYEGSGANVLTF
d_gene: NA; abundance: many; j_gene: TRBJ2-1; v_gene: TRBV20-1; CDR3nt: TGCAGTGCTACTTCTAGTTACTCCTACAATGAGCAGTTCTTC; CDR3aa: CSATSSYSYNEQFF
d_gene: NA; abundance: NA; j_gene: TRBJ2-7; v_gene: TRBV7-2; CDR3nt: TGTGCCAGCAGCTTCGACAAAGGGGGGGCCGGAATCTCAACCTACGAGCAGTACTTC; CDR3aa: CASSFDKGGAGISTYEQYF
d_gene: TRBD1; abundance: few; j_gene: TRBJ1-2; v_gene: TRBV3-1; CDR3nt: TGTGCCAGCAGCCAAGACCCAGAGGGGGCAGGAGGCTACACCTTC; CDR3aa: CASSQDPEGAGGYTF
d_gene: NA; abundance: NA; j_gene: TRBJ1-5; v_gene: TRBV30; CDR3nt: TGTGCCTGGAGTCCCCGGGGCATGGGGTTCCAACCCCAGCATTTT; CDR3aa: CAWSPRGMGFQPQHF
d_gene: NA; abundance: NA; j_gene: TRBJ2-7; v_gene: TRBV12-3/TRBV12-4; CDR3nt: TGTGCCAGCAATTTGGGGAGCTCCTACGAGCAGTACTTC; CDR3aa: CASNLGSSYEQYF
d_gene: NA; abundance: NA; j_gene: TRBJ2-5; v_gene: TRBV12-5; CDR3nt: TGTGCTAGTGACGACCTGACAGGTGTACAAGAGACCCAGTACTTC; CDR3aa: CASDDLTGVQETQYF
d_gene: NA; abundance: NA; j_gene: TRBJ2-7; v_gene: TRBV28; CDR3nt: TGTGCCAGCAGTCGCACCGGGACTGCCTACGAGCAGTACTTC; CDR3aa: CASSRTGTAYEQYF
d_gene: TRBD1; abundance: NA; j_gene: TRBJ2-1; v_gene: TRBV19; CDR3nt: TGTGCCAGTAGGGCCGGGACAGATCCTCTGTACAATGAGCAGTTCTTC; CDR3aa: CASRAGTDPLYNEQFF
d_gene: TRBD2; abundance: NA; j_gene: TRBJ2-4; v_gene: TRBV4-3; CDR3nt: TGCGCCGGCAGCCAAGAGGCCGGACTAGCGGGAGGTACCAAAAACATTCAGTACTTC; CDR3aa: CAGSQEAGLAGGTKNIQYF
d_gene: TRBD1; abundance: NA; j_gene: TRBJ1-4; v_gene: TRBV7-9; CDR3nt: TGTGCCAGCAGCTGGATTAGGACAGGGGGAGGTGAAAAACTGTTTTTT; CDR3aa: CASSWIRTGGGEKLFF
d_gene: TRBD1; abundance: NA; j_gene: TRBJ2-7; v_gene: TRBV27; CDR3nt: TGTGCCAGCAGTTCGACAGGGGGTCGGGAGCAGTACTTC; CDR3aa: CASSSTGGREQYF
d_gene: NA; abundance: many; j_gene: TRBJ2-1; v_gene: TRBV29-1; CDR3nt: TGCAGCGTTGAAGTAGCGGACTATATTTACAATGAGCAGTTCTTC; CDR3aa: CSVEVADYIYNEQFF
d_gene: NA; abundance: NA; j_gene: TRBJ1-5; v_gene: TRBV12-3/TRBV12-4; CDR3nt: TGTGCCAGCAGTTCACGGGACTACAATCAGCCCCAGCATTTT; CDR3aa: CASSSRDYNQPQHF
d_gene: NA; abundance: NA; j_gene: TRBJ2-5; v_gene: TRBV7-2; CDR3nt: TGTGCCAGCAGCTTAGCGCTCGGGTGGCAGGGGGGCCAAGAGACCCAGTACTTC; CDR3aa: CASSLALGWQGGQETQYF
d_gene: NA; abundance: NA; j_gene: TRBJ1-4; v_gene: TRBV5-6; CDR3nt: TGTGCCAGCAGCGATGTAGGGGGTGAAAAACTGTTTTTT; CDR3aa: CASSDVGGEKLFF
d_gene: NA; abundance: NA; j_gene: TRBJ1-1; v_gene: TRBV6-5; CDR3nt: TGTGCCAGCAGTTACTATAGGGGAATGAGCACTGAAGCTTTCTTT; CDR3aa: CASSYYRGMSTEAFF
d_gene: TRBD1; abundance: few; j_gene: TRBJ1-2; v_gene: TRBV6-5; CDR3nt: TGTGCCAGCACCCCAGCAGGGGGCCGCTGCCAAGGCTACACCTTC; CDR3aa: CASTPAGGRCQGYTF
d_gene: TRBD2; abundance: few; j_gene: TRBJ2-1; v_gene: TRBV6-5; CDR3nt: TGTGCCAGCGCGAATAGCGGGAGGGATAATGAGCAGTTCTTC; CDR3aa: CASANSGRDNEQFF
d_gene: NA; abundance: many; j_gene: TRBJ1-2; v_gene: TRBV28; CDR3nt: TGTGCCAGCAGTTTGGGGCGGACCTATGGCTACACCTTC; CDR3aa: CASSLGRTYGYTF